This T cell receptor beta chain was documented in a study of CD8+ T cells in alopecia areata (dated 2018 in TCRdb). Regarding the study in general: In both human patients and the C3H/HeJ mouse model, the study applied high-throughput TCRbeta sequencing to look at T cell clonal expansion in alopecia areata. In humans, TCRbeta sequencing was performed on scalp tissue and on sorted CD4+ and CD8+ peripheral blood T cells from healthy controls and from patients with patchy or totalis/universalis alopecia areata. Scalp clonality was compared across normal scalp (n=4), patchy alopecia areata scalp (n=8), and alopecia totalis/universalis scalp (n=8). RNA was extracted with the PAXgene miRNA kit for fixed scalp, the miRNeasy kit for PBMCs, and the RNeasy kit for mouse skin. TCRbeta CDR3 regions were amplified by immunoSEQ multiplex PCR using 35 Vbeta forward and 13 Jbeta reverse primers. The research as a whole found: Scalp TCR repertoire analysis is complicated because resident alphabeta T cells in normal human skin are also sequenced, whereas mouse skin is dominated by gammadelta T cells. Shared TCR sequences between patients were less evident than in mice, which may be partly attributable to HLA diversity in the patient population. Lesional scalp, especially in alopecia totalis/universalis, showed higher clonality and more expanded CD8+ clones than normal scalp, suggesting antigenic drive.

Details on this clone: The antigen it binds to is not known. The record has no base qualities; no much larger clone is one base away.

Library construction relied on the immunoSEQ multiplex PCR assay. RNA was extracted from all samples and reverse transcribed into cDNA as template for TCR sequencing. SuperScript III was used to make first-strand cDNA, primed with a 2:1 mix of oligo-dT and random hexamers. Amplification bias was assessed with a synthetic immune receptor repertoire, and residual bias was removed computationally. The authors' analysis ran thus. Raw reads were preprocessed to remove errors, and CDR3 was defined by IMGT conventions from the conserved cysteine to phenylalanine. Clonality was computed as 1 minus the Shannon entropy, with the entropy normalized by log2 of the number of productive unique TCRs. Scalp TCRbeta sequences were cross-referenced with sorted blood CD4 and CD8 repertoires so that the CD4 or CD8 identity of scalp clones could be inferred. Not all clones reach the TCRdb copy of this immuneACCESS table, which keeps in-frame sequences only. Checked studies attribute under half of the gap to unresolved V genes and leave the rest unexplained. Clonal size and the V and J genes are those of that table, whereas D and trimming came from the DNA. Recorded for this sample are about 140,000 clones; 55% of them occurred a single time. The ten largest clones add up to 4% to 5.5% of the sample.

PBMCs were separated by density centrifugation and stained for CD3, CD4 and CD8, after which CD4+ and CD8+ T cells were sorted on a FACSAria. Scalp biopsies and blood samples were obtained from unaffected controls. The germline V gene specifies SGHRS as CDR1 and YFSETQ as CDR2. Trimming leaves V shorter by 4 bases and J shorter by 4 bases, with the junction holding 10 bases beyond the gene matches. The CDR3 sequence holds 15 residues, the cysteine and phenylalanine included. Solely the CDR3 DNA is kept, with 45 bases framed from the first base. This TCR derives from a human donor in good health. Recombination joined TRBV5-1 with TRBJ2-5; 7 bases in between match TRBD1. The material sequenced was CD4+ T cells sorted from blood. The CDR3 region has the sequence CASSPGQEVSETQYF. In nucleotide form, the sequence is TGCGCCAGCAGCCCTGGACAGGAGGTGTCAGAGACCCAGTACTTC.